This paragraph covers one T cell receptor (beta chain) sequence. Sequence at one end of the junction differs from germline and may be a read error. The CDR3 covers 15 residues. Germline V gives CDR1 SGHTA, CDR2 FQGTGA. This record belongs to a study of OX40 agonist ivuxolimab in advanced cancers. The wider study: The study treated patients with ivuxolimab, an agonistic anti-OX40 (CD134) antibody.

Produced via immunoSEQ multiplex PCR; TCRdb's table is partial and in-frame only. This sample has some 30,000 clones, with nearly 95% found just once. This sequence joins TRBV7-3 and TRBJ2-3, with D tentatively TRBD2 (6 bases). The specimen was CD4+ or CD8+ T cells sorted from blood, collected in a trial of the OX40 agonist ivuxolimab. This sequence was found in an adult with an advanced solid tumor such as melanoma, head and neck, liver or kidney cancer. DNA for the CDR3: TGTGCCAGCAGCCTAACTACCGGGGGATGGGATACGCAGTATTTT. Translated, it gives CASSLTTGGWDTQYF.